The clone carrying this TCR beta chain showed up just once. CDR1 is LNHDA and CDR2 is SQIVND in the germline V gene (reference sequence). V lost 7 bases, J lost 6 bases, and 13 bases lay in between. This CDR3 spans 13 amino acids. This sample was taken from a study of blood T cell repertoires in COVID-19. The protocol was immunoSEQ multiplex PCR, while the TCRdb copy is restricted to in-frame clones and leaves out a portion. This sample yields about 140,000 clones, of which around 84% are seen a single time; roughly a tenth belongs to the top ten. The clonotype comes from a man aged 55 to 69 with active or convalescent COVID-19. The V and J genes are TRBV19 and TRBJ1-5; a weak D match, TRBD1 (6 bases). The sequenced sample was peripheral blood. The CDR3 reads CASNQGPSQPQHF. The CDR3 DNA reads TGTGCCAGTAATCAGGGGCCAAGTCAGCCCCAGCATTTT.